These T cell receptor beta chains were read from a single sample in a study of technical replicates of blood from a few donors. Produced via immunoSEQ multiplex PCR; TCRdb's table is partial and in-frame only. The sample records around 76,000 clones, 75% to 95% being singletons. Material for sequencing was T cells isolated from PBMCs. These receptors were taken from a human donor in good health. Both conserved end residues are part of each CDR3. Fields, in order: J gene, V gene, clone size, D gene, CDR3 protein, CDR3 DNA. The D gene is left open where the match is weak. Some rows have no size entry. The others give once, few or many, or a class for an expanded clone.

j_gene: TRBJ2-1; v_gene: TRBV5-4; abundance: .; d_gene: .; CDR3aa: CASSPTAGYNEQFF; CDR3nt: TGTGCCAGCAGCCCTACCGCCGGCTACAATGAGCAGTTCTTC
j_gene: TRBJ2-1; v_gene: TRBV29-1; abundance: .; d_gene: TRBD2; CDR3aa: CSVGAGGSRYNEQFF; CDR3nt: TGCAGCGTTGGAGCGGGAGGGTCGAGGTACAATGAGCAGTTCTTC
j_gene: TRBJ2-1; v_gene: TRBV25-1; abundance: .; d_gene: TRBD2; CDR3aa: CASSEQTSGSNHEQFF; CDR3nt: TGTGCCAGCAGTGAACAAACTAGCGGGAGTAACCATGAGCAGTTCTTC
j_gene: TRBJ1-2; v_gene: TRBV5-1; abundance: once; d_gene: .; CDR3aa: CASSLARDYGYTF; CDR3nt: TGCGCCAGCAGCTTGGCCAGGGATTATGGCTACACCTTC
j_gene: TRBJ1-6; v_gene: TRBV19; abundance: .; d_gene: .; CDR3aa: CASSIWQNSPLHF; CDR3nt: TGTGCCAGTAGTATTTGGCAAAATTCACCCCTCCACTTT
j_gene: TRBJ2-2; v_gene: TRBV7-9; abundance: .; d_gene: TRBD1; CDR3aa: CASSLQDRVFFTGELFF; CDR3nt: TGTGCCAGCAGCTTACAGGACAGGGTGTTTTTCACCGGGGAGCTGTTTTTT
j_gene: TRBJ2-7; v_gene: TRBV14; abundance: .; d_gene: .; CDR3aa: CASSQAVTYEQYF; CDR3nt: TGTGCCAGCAGCCAGGCAGTCACCTACGAGCAGTACTTC
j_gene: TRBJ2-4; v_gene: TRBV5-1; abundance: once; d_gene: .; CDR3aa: CASSLEAGLAKNIQYF; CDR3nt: TGCGCCAGCAGCTTGGAGGCAGGACTAGCCAAAAACATTCAGTACTTC
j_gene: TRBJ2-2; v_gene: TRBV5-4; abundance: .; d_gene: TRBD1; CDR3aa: CASSLTGGTGELFF; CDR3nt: TGTGCCAGCAGCTTAACAGGGGGCACCGGGGAGCTGTTTTTT
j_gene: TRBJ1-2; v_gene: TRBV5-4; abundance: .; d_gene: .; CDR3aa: CASSADSYGYTF; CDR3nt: TGTGCCAGCAGCGCAGACAGCTATGGCTACACCTTC
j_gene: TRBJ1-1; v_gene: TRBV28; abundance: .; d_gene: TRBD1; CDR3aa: CASSSYRGEAFF; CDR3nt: TGTGCCAGCAGTTCATACAGGGGTGAAGCTTTCTTT
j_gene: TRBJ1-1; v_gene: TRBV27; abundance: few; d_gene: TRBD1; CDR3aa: CASRPSKQGWDTEAFF; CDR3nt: TGTGCCAGCCGACCCTCTAAACAGGGGTGGGACACTGAAGCTTTCTTT
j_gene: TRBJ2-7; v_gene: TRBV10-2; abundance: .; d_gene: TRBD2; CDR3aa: CASGGTSGRAMPPYEQYF; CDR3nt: TGCGCCAGCGGGGGGACTAGCGGGAGGGCTATGCCTCCCTACGAGCAGTACTTC
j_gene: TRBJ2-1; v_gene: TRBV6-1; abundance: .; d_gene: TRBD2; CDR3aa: CASSGGTSGSGNEQFF; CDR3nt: TGTGCCAGCAGTGGAGGGACTAGCGGGAGTGGCAATGAGCAGTTCTTC